This TCR beta chain is drawn from a study of cytomegalovirus exposure and HLA in healthy donors. Study summary: There were 117 million unique TCR beta sequences, drawn from about 200 million T cells, in an earlier analysis.

A word on this clone: The target antigen is unknown.

The study, taken as a whole, reports: TCR beta sequences reportedly predicted most subjects' HLA-A and HLA-B alleles accurately. Several of the most significant clusters were apparently associated with common viral pathogens in a later analysis.

V was clipped by 5 bases and J by 6 bases, with 17 bases between them. Germline loops: CDR1 SEHNR, CDR2 FQNEAQ (reference sequence). This CDR3 region has 14 residues. Primers included in the PCR were 60 Vbeta and 13 Jbeta primers. In the study's own analysis: Per a later analysis, the number of unique TCR beta chains was about 78 million, of which about 11 million were shared. Generated by immunoSEQ multiplex PCR, the TCRdb table keeps only in-frame clones and is missing some. From that table come the V and J calls and clone size; the DNA was used to work out D and trimming. The data hold a few hundred thousand clones, with almost 85% observed a single time.

The chain couples TRBV7-9 to TRBJ2-7; D is unclear. The receptor was derived from a woman aged 40 to 55 in good health and CMV-seronegative. Sequenced: PBMCs. CDR3 protein: CASSDTTATREQYF. The CDR3 region has the DNA TGTGCCAGCAGCGATACCACCGCCACACGCGAGCAGTACTTC. The full variable domain, in which reference TRBV7-9 and TRBJ2-7 provide the parts outside the CDR3, is DTGVSQNPRHKITKRGQNVTFRCDPISEHNRLYWYRQTLGQGPEFLTYFQNEAQLEKSRLLSDRFSAERPKGSFSTLEIQRTEQGDSAMYLCASSDTTATREQYFGPGTRLTVT.